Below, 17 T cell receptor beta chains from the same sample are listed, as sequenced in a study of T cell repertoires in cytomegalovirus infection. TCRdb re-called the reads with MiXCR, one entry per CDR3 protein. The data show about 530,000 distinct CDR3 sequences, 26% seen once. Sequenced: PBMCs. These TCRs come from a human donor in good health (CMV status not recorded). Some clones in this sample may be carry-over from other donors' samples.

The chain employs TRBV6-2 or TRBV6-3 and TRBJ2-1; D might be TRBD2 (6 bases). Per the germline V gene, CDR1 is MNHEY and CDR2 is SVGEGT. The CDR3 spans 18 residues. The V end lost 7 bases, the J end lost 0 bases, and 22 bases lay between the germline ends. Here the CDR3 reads CASIKGTVGRSSYNEQFF. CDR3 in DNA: TGTGCCAGCATCAAGGGGACTGTCGGACGTAGCTCCTACAATGAGCAGTTCTTC.

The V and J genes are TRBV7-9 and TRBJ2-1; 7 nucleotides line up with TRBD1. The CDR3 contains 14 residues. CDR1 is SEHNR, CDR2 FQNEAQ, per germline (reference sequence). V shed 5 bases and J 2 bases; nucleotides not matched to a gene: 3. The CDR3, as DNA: TGTGCCAGCAGCCCTGACAGGGCCTACAATGAGCAGTTCTTC. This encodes CASSPDRAYNEQFF.

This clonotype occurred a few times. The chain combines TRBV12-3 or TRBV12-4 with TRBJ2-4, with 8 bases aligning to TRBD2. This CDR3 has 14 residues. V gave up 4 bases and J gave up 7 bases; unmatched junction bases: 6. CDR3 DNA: TGTGCCAGCAGTTCCTCGGGAGGGTGGAACATTCAGTACTTC. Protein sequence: CASSSSGGWNIQYF.

Written as DNA, the CDR3 is TGTGCCAGCAGCTTAGAAATCCGACTCGGACAGGGGGCGGGAGAGACCCAGTACTTC. Its protein is CASSLEIRLGQGAGETQYF. The chain couples TRBV7-8 to TRBJ2-5; 11 bases are shared with TRBD1. J lost 4 bases, V lost 1 base, and 14 bases had no gene match. The CDR3 contains 19 residues. Looked up from germline, CDR1 is SGHVS and CDR2 is FQNEAQ.

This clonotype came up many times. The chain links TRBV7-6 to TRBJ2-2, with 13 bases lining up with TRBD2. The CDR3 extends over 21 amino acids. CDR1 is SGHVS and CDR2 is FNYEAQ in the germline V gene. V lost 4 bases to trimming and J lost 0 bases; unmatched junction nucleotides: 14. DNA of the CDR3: TGTGCCAGCAGCTCCAACATTGGGGTCGGACTAGCGGGAGCGAACACCGGGGAGCTGTTTTTT. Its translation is CASSSNIGVGLAGANTGELFF. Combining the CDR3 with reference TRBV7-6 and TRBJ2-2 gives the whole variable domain GAGVSQSPRYKVTKRGQDVALRCDPISGHVSLYWYRQALGQGPEFLTYFNYEAQQDKSGLPNDRFSAERPEGSISTLTIQRTEQRDSAMYRCASSSNIGVGLAGANTGELFFGEGSRLTVL.

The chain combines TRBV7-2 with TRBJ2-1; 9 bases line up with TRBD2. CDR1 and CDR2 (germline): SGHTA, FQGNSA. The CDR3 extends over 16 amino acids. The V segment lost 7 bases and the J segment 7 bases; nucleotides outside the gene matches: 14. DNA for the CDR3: TGTGCCAGCATCCCTTTGGGCGGCGGGAGGGCGAATGAGCAGTTCTTC. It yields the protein CASIPLGGGRANEQFF.

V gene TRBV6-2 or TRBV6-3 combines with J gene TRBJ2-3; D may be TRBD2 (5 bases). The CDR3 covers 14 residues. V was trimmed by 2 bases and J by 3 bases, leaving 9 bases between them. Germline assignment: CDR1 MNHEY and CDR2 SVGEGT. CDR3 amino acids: CASSYLATTDTQYF. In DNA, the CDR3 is TGTGCCAGCAGTTACCTAGCAACTACAGATACGCAGTATTTT.

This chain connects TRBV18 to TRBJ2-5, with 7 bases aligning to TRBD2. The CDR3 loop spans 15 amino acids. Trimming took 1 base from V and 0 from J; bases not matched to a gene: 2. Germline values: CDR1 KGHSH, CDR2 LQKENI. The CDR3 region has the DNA TGTGCCAGCTCACCACGAGCGGGAAACCAAGAGACCCAGTACTTC. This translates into CASSPRAGNQETQYF.

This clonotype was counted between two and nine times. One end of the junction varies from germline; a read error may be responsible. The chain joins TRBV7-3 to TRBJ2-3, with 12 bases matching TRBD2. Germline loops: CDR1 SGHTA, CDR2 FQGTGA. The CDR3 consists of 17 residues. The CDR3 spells CASSLTSGRPSTDTQYF. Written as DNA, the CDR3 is TGTGCCAGCAGCCTAACTAGCGGGAGGCCTAGCACAGATACGCAGTATTTT.

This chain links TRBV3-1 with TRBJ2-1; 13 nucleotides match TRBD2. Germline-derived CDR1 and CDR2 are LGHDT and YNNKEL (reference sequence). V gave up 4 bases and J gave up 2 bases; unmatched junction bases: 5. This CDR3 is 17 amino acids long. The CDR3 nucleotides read TGTGCCAGCAGCCCGGGACTAGCGGGACCCCCCTACAATGAGCAGTTCTTC. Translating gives CASSPGLAGPPYNEQFF.

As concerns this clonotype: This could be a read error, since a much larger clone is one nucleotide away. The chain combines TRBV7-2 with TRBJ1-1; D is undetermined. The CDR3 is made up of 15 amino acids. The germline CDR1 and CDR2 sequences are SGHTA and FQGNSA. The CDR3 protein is CAGSPDPGEYTEAFF. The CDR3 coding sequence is TGTGCCGGCAGCCCCGATCCGGGAGAGTACACTGAAGCTTTCTTT.

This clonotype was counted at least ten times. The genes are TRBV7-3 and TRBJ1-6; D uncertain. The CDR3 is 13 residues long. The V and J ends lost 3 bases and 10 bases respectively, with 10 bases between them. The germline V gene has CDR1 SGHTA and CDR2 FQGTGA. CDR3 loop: CASSFGERSPLHF. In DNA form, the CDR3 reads TGTGCCAGCAGCTTTGGGGAAAGATCACCCCTCCACTTT.

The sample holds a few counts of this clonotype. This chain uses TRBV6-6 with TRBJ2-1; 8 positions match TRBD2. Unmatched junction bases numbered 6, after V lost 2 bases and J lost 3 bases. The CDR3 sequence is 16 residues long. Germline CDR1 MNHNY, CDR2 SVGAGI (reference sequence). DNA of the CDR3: TGTGCCAGCAGTTACCGAGCGGGGGAAATCTACAATGAGCAGTTCTTC. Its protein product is CASSYRAGEIYNEQFF.

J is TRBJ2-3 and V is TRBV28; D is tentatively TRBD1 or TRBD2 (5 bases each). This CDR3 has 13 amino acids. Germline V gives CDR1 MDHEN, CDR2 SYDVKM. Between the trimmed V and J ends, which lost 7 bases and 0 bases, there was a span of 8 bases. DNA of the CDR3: TGTGCCAGCATGGGGGATAGCACAGATACGCAGTATTTT. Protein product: CASMGDSTDTQYF.

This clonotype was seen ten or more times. In nucleotides, the CDR3 is TGTGCCAGCAGGTCTAGCGGGGATACGCAGTATTTT. Protein product: CASRSSGDTQYF. The chain couples TRBV12-3 or TRBV12-4 to TRBJ2-3, with 8 positions matching TRBD2. The trim removed 6 bases at V and 6 bases at J, leaving 2 bases unmatched. This CDR3 region has 12 residues.

The CDR3 reads CSVGLGQGRYGYTF. The CDR3 DNA is TGCAGCGTTGGCCTAGGACAGGGGAGATATGGCTACACCTTC. This rearrangement joins TRBV29-1 to TRBJ1-2; 9 nucleotides agree with TRBD1. This CDR3 has 14 amino acids. In germline, CDR1 is SQVTM, CDR2 ANQGSEA. The ends lost 4 bases at V and 5 bases at J; junction bases unmatched: 8.

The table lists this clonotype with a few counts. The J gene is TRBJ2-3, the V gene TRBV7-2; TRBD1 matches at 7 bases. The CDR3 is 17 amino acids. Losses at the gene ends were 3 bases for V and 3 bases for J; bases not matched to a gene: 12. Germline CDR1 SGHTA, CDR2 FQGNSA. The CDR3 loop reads CASSFRRRDRLTDTQYF. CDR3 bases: TGTGCCAGCAGCTTCCGCCGACGGGACAGATTGACAGATACGCAGTATTTT. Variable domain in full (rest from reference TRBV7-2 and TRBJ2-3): GAGVSQSPSNKVTEKGKDVELRCDPISGHTALYWYRQSLGQGLEFLIYFQGNSAPDKSGLPSDRFSAERTGGSVSTLTIQRTQQEDSAVYLCASSFRRRDRLTDTQYFGPGTRLTVL.